This entry lists 25 T cell receptor beta chains sequenced from one sample in a study of technical replicates of blood from several donors. The assay was immunoSEQ multiplex PCR, and TCRdb's table has in-frame clones only and misses some. Altogether roughly 68,000 clones are present, about 97% being singletons, with the ten largest covering 0.25% to 0.35%. The sample was T cells isolated from PBMCs. The receptors stem from a human donor in good health.

The CDR3 nucleotides read TGTGCCAGCAGCTTAACAATGACTAGCGGGAGAGTGGGCACAGATACGCAGTATTTT. Its protein is CASSLTMTSGRVGTDTQYF. V and J are TRBV7-3 and TRBJ2-3; 12 bases are shared with TRBD2. V shed 0 bases and J 1 base; nucleotides not matched to a gene: 8. Germline CDR1 is SGHTA and CDR2 is FQGTGA. This CDR3 comprises 19 residues.

The rearrangement links TRBV7-9 to TRBJ2-5; 8 bases align to TRBD2. The length of the CDR3 is 13 residues. Germline CDR1 reads SEHNR; CDR2 reads FQNEAQ (reference sequence). The J segment lost 2 bases and the V segment lost 6 bases, leaving 2 bases of the junction unmatched. The CDR3 DNA is TGTGCCAGCAGTACTAGCGGTCAAGAGACCCAGTACTTC. Translating gives CASSTSGQETQYF.

V is TRBV20-1 and J is TRBJ2-5, with 8 bases identical to TRBD2. The germline gives CDR1 DFQATT, CDR2 SNEGSKA (reference sequence). J gave up 4 bases and V 8 bases, and 3 bases lay outside the gene matches. This CDR3 is 11 amino acids long. The CDR3 here is CSPTSGETQYF. CDR3 DNA sequence: TGCAGTCCCACTAGCGGAGAGACCCAGTACTTC.

The chain joins TRBV29-1 to TRBJ2-1; 7 nucleotides align to TRBD1. The CDR3 spans 10 residues. Germline V gives CDR1 SQVTM, CDR2 ANQGSEA. Trimming cost V 7 bases and J 7 bases; bases outside gene matches: 1. The CDR3 here is CSGRGNEQFF. Here the CDR3 DNA reads TGCAGCGGCAGGGGGAATGAGCAGTTCTTC.

The gene calls are TRBV28 and TRBJ1-2, with a tentative D call TRBD1 (6 bases). Germline CDR1 and CDR2: MDHEN and SYDVKM. The CDR3 contains 15 residues. V was clipped by 5 bases and J by 4 bases, with 17 bases between them. The CDR3 loop reads CASSTQDRIVYGYTF. Here the CDR3 DNA reads TGTGCCAGCAGTACACAAGACAGGATCGTCTATGGCTACACCTTC.

V usage is TRBV5-1 and J usage is TRBJ1-6; D remains ambiguous. CDR1 and CDR2 (germline): SGHRS, YFSETQ. This CDR3 is 14 amino acids long. Deletions cut 0 bases from V and 6 bases from J, with 7 bases between. The CDR3 bases are TGCGCCAGCAGCTTGGACAGAACTAATTCACCCCTCCACTTT. Translated: CASSLDRTNSPLHF.

V gene TRBV15 combines with J gene TRBJ2-3, with 15 bases lining up with TRBD2. Germline V gene lookup returns CDR1 LNHNV and CDR2 YYDKDF (reference sequence). Germline trimming cut 0 bases from V and 5 bases from J; bases unmatched to any gene: 9. The CDR3 length is 19 residues. This CDR3 reads CATSRDRTSGRAFRDTQYF. The CDR3 DNA is TGTGCCACCAGCAGAGATCGGACTAGCGGGAGGGCCTTTAGAGATACGCAGTATTTT.

The chain employs TRBV5-1 and TRBJ1-2; 8 bases are a match to TRBD1. Germline-derived CDR1 and CDR2 are SGHRS and YFSETQ. The CDR3 has 12 amino acids. Trimming cost V 4 bases and J 6 bases; bases outside gene matches: 2. The CDR3 loop is CASSVTGDGYTF. CDR3 nucleotide sequence: TGCGCCAGCAGCGTGACAGGGGATGGCTACACCTTC.

This clone was seen once. V usage is TRBV6-1 and J usage is TRBJ2-7; 10 bases are a match to TRBD1. This CDR3 spans 12 amino acids. Germline V gives CDR1 MNHNS, CDR2 SASEGT. V shed 6 bases and J 6 bases; nucleotides not matched to a gene: 2. CDR3 sequence (DNA): TGTGCCAGCAGGGGACAGGGGTTCGAGCAGTACTTC. Amino acid sequence: CASRGQGFEQYF.

This sequence joins TRBV19 and TRBJ1-5, with D possibly matching TRBD1 (6 bases). The CDR3 totals 17 residues. Germline CDR1 is LNHDA and CDR2 is SQIVND (reference sequence). V was shortened by 6 bases and J by 1 base, with 19 bases between the two germline ends. The CDR3 here is CASSPQLGTPSNQPQHF. The DNA of the CDR3 is TGTGCCAGTAGCCCCCAGTTAGGGACACCCAGCAATCAGCCCCAGCATTTT.

The chain links TRBV7-3 to TRBJ2-2; 14 bases are a match to TRBD2. There are 19 residues in the CDR3. Germline lookup yields CDR1 SGHTA and CDR2 FQGTGA. The V and J ends lost 1 base and 1 base, in that order; junction bases with no gene match: 5. In nucleotides, the CDR3 is TGTGCCAGCAGCTTAAAGGCTGGACTAGCGGGAGGGAACACCGGGGAGCTGTTTTTT. It specifies CASSLKAGLAGGNTGELFF.

The chain employs TRBV19 and TRBJ1-2; 9 bases are a match to TRBD1. This CDR3 is 15 amino acids long. Germline trimming cut 3 bases from V and 7 bases from J; bases unmatched to any gene: 9. Germline CDR1 and CDR2: LNHDA and SQIVND (reference sequence). The CDR3 sequence is CASSIGDRDRSGYTF. For the CDR3, the DNA is TGTGCCAGTAGTATCGGGGACAGGGATCGATCTGGCTACACCTTC.

V usage is TRBV21-1 and J usage is TRBJ1-2; the table's D call of TRBD1 was not tested on the DNA. TRBV21-1 is described as a pseudogene. The CDR3 loop spans 15 amino acids. The CDR3 DNA reads TGTGCCAGCAGCACACCTACCGACAGGAGCTATGGCTACACCTTC. Translation: CASSTPTDRSYGYTF.

A single count supports this clone. In DNA form, the CDR3 reads TGTGCCAGCTCACCACCGGAGAGTCAGCTTGCTGGAAACACCATATATTTT. Amino acids: CASSPPESQLAGNTIYF. The chain employs TRBV18 and TRBJ1-3; no reliable D call. This CDR3 is 17 amino acids long. Germline-derived CDR1 and CDR2 are KGHSH and LQKENI. V was pared by 0 bases and J by 2 bases, with 14 bases between.

V and J are TRBV6-5 and TRBJ2-5; no clear D. Trimming stripped 7 bases from V and 2 bases from J, with 5 bases between. This CDR3 comprises 11 residues. The germline V gene encodes CDR1 MNHEY and CDR2 SVGAGI. The CDR3 DNA sequence: TGTGCCAGCACCGAGCAAGAGACCCAGTACTTC. It specifies CASTEQETQYF.

CDR3 in DNA: TGTGCCAGCAGCTTAAGGCCCAAAAGACAGGGGGATGGTGAAAAACTGTTTTTT. Translation gives CASSLRPKRQGDGEKLFF. V gene TRBV7-2 combines with J gene TRBJ1-4, with TRBD1 matching over 9 bases. In germline, CDR1 is SGHTA, CDR2 FQGNSA. The CDR3 runs to 18 residues. V lost 2 bases and J lost 7; bases outside the gene matches: 14.

The chain uses TRBV19 and TRBJ1-1, with D unclear. Germline-derived CDR1 and CDR2 are LNHDA and SQIVND (reference sequence). This CDR3 region has 12 residues. Trimming stripped 9 bases from V and 0 bases from J, with 8 bases between. CDR3 in DNA: TGTGCCAGCAGGAATTTGAACACTGAAGCTTTCTTT. Translated, it gives CASRNLNTEAFF.

This sequence joins TRBV29-1 and TRBJ1-2, with 8 bases fitting TRBD1. This CDR3 region has 13 residues. With V trimmed by 6 bases and J by 5 bases, 8 bases remained unmatched. Looked up from germline, CDR1 is SQVTM and CDR2 is ANQGSEA. The CDR3, as DNA: TGCAGCGTGAGGACAGGGAGCACATATGGCTACACCTTC. Translating gives CSVRTGSTYGYTF.

The V call is TRBV28, the J call TRBJ1-5; D gene unclear. Germline assignment: CDR1 MDHEN and CDR2 SYDVKM. Trimming shortened V by 5 bases and J by 5 bases, and 13 bases separated the two germline ends. The CDR3 is made up of 14 amino acids. The chain's CDR3 is CASSESTGYQPQHF. CDR3 sequence (DNA): TGTGCCAGCAGTGAGAGTACGGGGTATCAGCCCCAGCATTTT.

The V gene is TRBV7-3, the J gene TRBJ1-1, with D possibly matching TRBD1 (6 bases). The V gene's germline CDR1 is SGHTA and CDR2 FQGTGA. This CDR3 has 13 residues. The V end was cut by 5 bases, the J end by 9 bases, with 16 bases between. CDR3 coding DNA: TGTGCCAGCAGCCCGGGGTGGGGGGGCCAAGCTTTCTTT. Amino acid sequence: CASSPGWGGQAFF.

The rearrangement links TRBV4-2 to TRBJ1-5; 7 bases map to TRBD1. J gave up 3 bases and V 5 bases, and 7 bases lay outside the gene matches. This CDR3 contains 15 residues. The germline gives CDR1 LGHNA, CDR2 YNFKEQ. This CDR3 is CASSDGTEYNQPQHF. The CDR3, as DNA: TGTGCCAGCAGCGACGGGACAGAGTACAATCAGCCCCAGCATTTT.

The V gene is TRBV5-1, the J gene TRBJ2-5, with 9 bases that match TRBD1. V trimming: 0 bases; J trimming: 4 bases; junction bases outside the gene matches: 1. Per the germline V gene, CDR1 is SGHRS and CDR2 is YFSETQ. The length of the CDR3 is 14 residues. CDR3 nucleotides: TGCGCCAGCAGCTTGGACAGGGGGCGAGAGACCCAGTACTTC. The encoded protein is CASSLDRGRETQYF.

The chain joins TRBV28 to TRBJ1-3; D may be TRBD1 (6 bases). In germline, CDR1 is MDHEN, CDR2 SYDVKM. V lost 6 bases and J lost 4, with 13 bases in between. The CDR3 spans 14 residues. In DNA form, the CDR3 reads TGTGCCAGCAGCTTTTCAGGGGCCGGAAACACCATATATTTT. As protein: CASSFSGAGNTIYF.

V usage is TRBV6-5 and J usage is TRBJ2-5, with D possibly TRBD1 on 5 matching bases. Per germline, CDR1 MNHEY and CDR2 SVGAGI. V lost 0 bases and J lost 5, with 13 bases in between. The CDR3 is 15 amino acids. CDR3 sequence: CASSYSGQGLETQYF. The CDR3 DNA is TGTGCCAGCAGTTACTCGGGCCAGGGCTTGGAGACCCAGTACTTC.

CDR3 in DNA: TGTGCCGTCAGACAGGCTAGCACAGATACGCAGTATTTT. Translation: CAVRQASTDTQYF. This rearrangement joins TRBV6-1 to TRBJ2-3, with D perhaps matching TRBD1 (6 bases). The V end lost 11 bases, the J end lost 0 bases, and 12 bases lay between the germline ends. The CDR3 extends over 13 amino acids. Per the germline V gene, CDR1 is MNHNS and CDR2 is SASEGT.